This is a list of T cell receptor beta chains from one sample in a study of CD8 T cells in ankylosing spondylitis. TCRdb called the 5' RACE reads again in MiXCR, with one record for every CDR3 protein. Of over 30,000 distinct CDR3 sequences in the sample, more than 15% were seen once. Sequences were obtained from blood. The receptors stem from a male donor with ankylosing spondylitis or in good health (not recorded which). Each CDR3 is given with its conserved first and last residue. Each record gives: CDR3 DNA, CDR3 protein, V gene, CDR3 length, clone size, D gene, J gene. The D gene is left open where the match is weak. The listing skips clone size in some rows; elsewhere it reads once, few, many or a size class.

DNA: TGCAGTGCTAGAGGGCTAGCGAAGACCGGGGAGCTGTTTTTT
CDR3: CSARGLAKTGELFF
V: TRBV20-1
length: 14
size: few
D: -
J: TRBJ2-2

DNA: TGTGCCAGCAGTTACGATCGCTCCTACAATGAGCAGTTCTTC
CDR3: CASSYDRSYNEQFF
V: TRBV6-6
length: 14
size: few
D: -
J: TRBJ2-1

DNA: TGTGCCAGCAGGGAGACAGGGCTGAACACTGAAGCTTTCTTT
CDR3: CASRETGLNTEAFF
V: TRBV25-1
length: 14
size: -
D: TRBD1
J: TRBJ1-1

DNA: TGTGCCAGCAGCTTTTCTCCCCCCCCGGAGCTGTTTTTT
CDR3: CASSFSPPPELFF
V: TRBV7-9
length: 13
size: -
D: -
J: TRBJ2-2

DNA: TGCAGCGTTGGAGCCTGGGGGAATGAGCAGTTCTTC
CDR3: CSVGAWGNEQFF
V: TRBV29-1
length: 12
size: many
D: -
J: TRBJ2-1

DNA: TGCAGTGCTAGTTTCCCGGGAGAGGCAGATACGCAGTATTTT
CDR3: CSASFPGEADTQYF
V: TRBV20-1
length: 14
size: many
D: -
J: TRBJ2-3

DNA: TGTGCCAGCAGGGGCGACGGGGAAAAACTGTTTTTT
CDR3: CASRGDGEKLFF
V: TRBV28
length: 12
size: few
D: -
J: TRBJ1-4

DNA: TGTGCCAGCAACTACGTGGGGGGGGCAGATACGCAGTATTTT
CDR3: CASNYVGGADTQYF
V: TRBV6-6
length: 14
size: few
D: TRBD2
J: TRBJ2-3

DNA: TGCGCCAGCAGCTTGGAGGGCTCCTACAATGAGCAGTTCTTC
CDR3: CASSLEGSYNEQFF
V: TRBV5-1
length: 14
size: few
D: -
J: TRBJ2-1

DNA: TGCGCCAGCAGCTTGAGACTAGCGGGGGAGCAGTTCTTC
CDR3: CASSLRLAGEQFF
V: TRBV5-1
length: 13
size: -
D: TRBD2
J: TRBJ2-1

DNA: TGTGCCAGCAGTTACGTGGAGACCCAGTACTTC
CDR3: CASSYVETQYF
V: TRBV6-2/TRBV6-3
length: 11
size: few
D: -
J: TRBJ2-5

DNA: TGTGCCAGCAGCTTCGGACAGGGCTACACCGGGGAGCTGTTTTTT
CDR3: CASSFGQGYTGELFF
V: TRBV11-2
length: 15
size: -
D: TRBD1
J: TRBJ2-2

DNA: TGTGCTAGTGGTTTGGACAGGGGTGACACTGAAGCTTTCTTT
CDR3: CASGLDRGDTEAFF
V: TRBV12-5
length: 14
size: few
D: TRBD1
J: TRBJ1-1

DNA: TGTGCCAGCAGTTACTCTACGGGACAGGGTTACTATGGCTACACCTTC
CDR3: CASSYSTGQGYYGYTF
V: TRBV6-5
length: 16
size: -
D: TRBD1
J: TRBJ1-2

DNA: TGCAGTGCTAGAGCTAGCGGGATTACAGATACGCAGTATTTT
CDR3: CSARASGITDTQYF
V: TRBV20-1
length: 14
size: -
D: TRBD2
J: TRBJ2-3

DNA: TGTGCCAGCAGTTTCGGTGGGGAAGCTTTCTTT
CDR3: CASSFGGEAFF
V: TRBV28
length: 11
size: few
D: -
J: TRBJ1-1

DNA: TGTGCCAGCAGTTTAGGGACAGGGCTTCAGCCCCAGCATTTT
CDR3: CASSLGTGLQPQHF
V: TRBV12-3/TRBV12-4
length: 14
size: few
D: TRBD1
J: TRBJ1-5

DNA: TGCGCCAGCAGCTTGGAGTTCGAGTCTCAGCCCCAGCATTTT
CDR3: CASSLEFESQPQHF
V: TRBV5-1
length: 14
size: -
D: -
J: TRBJ1-5

DNA: TGCGCCAGTACCTGGGGGGCCTACAATGAGCAGTTCTTC
CDR3: CASTWGAYNEQFF
V: TRBV5-1
length: 13
size: -
D: -
J: TRBJ2-1

DNA: TGCGCCAGCAGGTGGGCGGGGAATGAGCAGTTCTTC
CDR3: CASRWAGNEQFF
V: TRBV5-1
length: 12
size: -
D: -
J: TRBJ2-1

DNA: TGCAGCGTAAACAGCCTCCTCCTCACTGAAGCTTTCTTT
CDR3: CSVNSLLLTEAFF
V: TRBV29-1
length: 13
size: few
D: -
J: TRBJ1-1

DNA: TGCGCCAGCAACGGGGGGGATTACACCGGGGAGCTGTTTTTT
CDR3: CASNGGDYTGELFF
V: TRBV4-1
length: 14
size: few
D: TRBD2
J: TRBJ2-2

DNA: TGCGCCAGCAAAGGTTTCGACACCGGGGAGCTGTTTTTT
CDR3: CASKGFDTGELFF
V: TRBV5-1
length: 13
size: few
D: -
J: TRBJ2-2

DNA: TGTGCCAGCAGCATGACAGGGGAGGGCACAGATACGCAGTATTTT
CDR3: CASSMTGEGTDTQYF
V: TRBV7-3
length: 15
size: few
D: TRBD1
J: TRBJ2-3

DNA: TGTGCCAGCAGCGCCGGGACAGGGGTAGGGTACACTGAAGCTTTCTTT
CDR3: CASSAGTGVGYTEAFF
V: TRBV12-3/TRBV12-4
length: 16
size: -
D: TRBD1
J: TRBJ1-1

DNA: TGTGCCTGGAGTAACAGGGGGATGGACGAAAAACTGTTTTTT
CDR3: CAWSNRGMDEKLFF
V: TRBV30
length: 14
size: few
D: TRBD1
J: TRBJ1-4

DNA: TGCAGTGCCGTAGCGGACTCCTACAATGAGCAGTTCTTC
CDR3: CSAVADSYNEQFF
V: TRBV20-1
length: 13
size: -
D: -
J: TRBJ2-1

DNA: TGTGCCAGCAGCTTGAATAGCGGGAGAACGGGTGAGCAGTTCTTC
CDR3: CASSLNSGRTGEQFF
V: TRBV6-2/TRBV6-3
length: 15
size: few
D: TRBD2
J: TRBJ2-1

DNA: TGTGCCAGCGGCTTAGCGGGCCACCCACAGGGTACGCAGTATTTT
CDR3: CASGLAGHPQGTQYF
V: TRBV28
length: 15
size: -
D: -
J: TRBJ2-3

DNA: -
CDR3: CASSWGQTQLMKNCFF
V: TRBV5-6
length: 16
size: few
D: -
J: TRBJ1-4

DNA: TGCGCCAGCAGCTTGGATGCGGGGCTGAACACCGGGGAGCTGTTTTTT
CDR3: CASSLDAGLNTGELFF
V: TRBV5-1
length: 16
size: -
D: -
J: TRBJ2-2

DNA: TGCAGCGTTGAGTTCCGGGAGGCGGCCTACGAGCAGTACTTC
CDR3: CSVEFREAAYEQYF
V: TRBV29-1
length: 14
size: -
D: TRBD2
J: TRBJ2-7

DNA: TGTGCCAGCGAAAAGCAGCGGTCGGGCACCGGGGAGCTGTTTTTT
CDR3: CASEKQRSGTGELFF
V: TRBV7-2
length: 15
size: -
D: -
J: TRBJ2-2

DNA: TGTGCCAGCAGTTTATACAGGAGATCACAAGAGACCCAGTACTTC
CDR3: CASSLYRRSQETQYF
V: TRBV6-6
length: 15
size: many
D: -
J: TRBJ2-5

DNA: TGTGCCAGCAGCTTAGTTCCTAGCGGGTACGAGCAGTACTTC
CDR3: CASSLVPSGYEQYF
V: TRBV7-2
length: 14
size: many
D: TRBD2
J: TRBJ2-7

DNA: TGCGCCAGCAGCCCGACTAGCGGGGGACCGAACACCGGGGAGCTGTTTTTT
CDR3: CASSPTSGGPNTGELFF
V: TRBV5-1
length: 17
size: -
D: TRBD2
J: TRBJ2-2

DNA: TGCGCCAGCAGCTGGGGTCTGCTGAGCACAGATACGCAGTATTTT
CDR3: CASSWGLLSTDTQYF
V: TRBV5-1
length: 15
size: -
D: -
J: TRBJ2-3

DNA: TGTGCCAGCAGTCGACAGGGGGTGAAAACCGGGGAGCTGTTTTTT
CDR3: CASSRQGVKTGELFF
V: TRBV12-3/TRBV12-4
length: 15
size: many
D: TRBD1
J: TRBJ2-2

DNA: TGCAGTGCGATTGGGACAGGGACCTACAATGAGCAGTTCTTC
CDR3: CSAIGTGTYNEQFF
V: TRBV20-1
length: 14
size: few
D: TRBD1
J: TRBJ2-1

DNA: TGCAGCGTACGGGCCTTGGGAAATTCACCCCTCCACTTT
CDR3: CSVRALGNSPLHF
V: TRBV29-1
length: 13
size: many
D: -
J: TRBJ1-6

DNA: TGTGCCAGCAGCCGGGACCCACAGGAGACCCAGTACTTC
CDR3: CASSRDPQETQYF
V: TRBV7-3
length: 13
size: few
D: -
J: TRBJ2-5